The 27 T cell receptor beta chains below were found in one sample sequenced in a study of T-cell reconstitution after alpha-beta-depleted transplantation in children. The authors prepared the TCRbeta library with unique molecular identifiers. TCRdb re-derived calls from the PCR reads in MiXCR, one entry per CDR3 protein. This table has fewer than 750,000 distinct CDR3 sequences, 27% appearing once. The sample in question was PBMCs, obtained before TCRalphabeta/CD19-depleted stem cell transplant. The receptors shown here come from a boy under two years old with Wiskott-Aldrich syndrome, due to receive a stem cell transplant.

The V gene is TRBV5-1, the J gene TRBJ1-4; D ambiguous. V lost 6 bases, J lost 8 bases, and 14 bases lay in between. Germline values: CDR1 SGHRS, CDR2 YFSETQ. This CDR3 is 13 amino acids long. The CDR3 nucleotides read TGCGCCAGCACAACGGAGGTAGGGGAAAAACTGTTTTTT. This sequence encodes CASTTEVGEKLFF.

This clonotype was seen a handful of times. The chain employs TRBV5-1 and TRBJ1-1; a possible D gene is TRBD1 (6 bases). Germline CDR1 and CDR2: SGHRS and YFSETQ. Trimming stripped 4 bases from V and 1 base from J, with 11 bases between. The CDR3 has 14 amino acids. CDR3 in amino acids: CASSADRPNTEAFF. The CDR3 DNA sequence: TGCGCCAGCAGCGCAGACAGGCCGAACACTGAAGCTTTCTTT.

The rearrangement links TRBV7-9 to TRBJ1-5; 8 bases map to TRBD1. Germline values: CDR1 SEHNR, CDR2 FQNEAQ (reference sequence). The V segment lost 1 base and the J segment 4 bases; nucleotides outside the gene matches: 9. This CDR3 region has 17 residues. CDR3 in DNA: TGTGCCAGCAGCTTAGGGACAGGGCCTCTGGTGAATCAGCCCCAGCATTTT. Translated, it gives CASSLGTGPLVNQPQHF.

This clonotype was counted between two and nine times. This chain uses TRBV5-6 with TRBJ1-1, with 7 bases matching TRBD1. The CDR3 loop spans 16 amino acids. CDR1 is SGHDT, CDR2 YYEEEE, per germline. Unmatched junction bases numbered 10, after V lost 4 bases and J lost 1 base. The CDR3 DNA follows: TGTGCCAGCAGCGGAATAACAGGGGCGACGAACACTGAAGCTTTCTTT. Its protein is CASSGITGATNTEAFF. Full variable domain (rest looked up from reference TRBV5-6 and TRBJ1-1): DAGVTQSPTHLIKTRGQQVTLRCSPKSGHDTVSWYQQALGQGPQFIFQYYEEEERQRGNFPDRFSGHQFPNYSSELNVNALLLGDSALYLCASSGITGATNTEAFFGQGTRLTVV.

This clonotype was picked up a small number of times. The V and J genes are TRBV20-1 and TRBJ2-5, with D unresolved. This CDR3 region has 11 residues. V gave up 3 bases and J gave up 7 bases, with 9 bases separating them. The germline CDR1 and CDR2 sequences are DFQATT and SNEGSKA (reference sequence). This chain's CDR3 is CSASPSWTQYF. CDR3 DNA sequence: TGCAGTGCTAGCCCGTCGTGGACCCAGTACTTC.

The V gene is TRBV30, the J gene TRBJ2-2; D is ambiguous. Germline CDR1 is GTSNPN and CDR2 is SVGIG (reference sequence). V was trimmed by 1 base and J by 0 bases, leaving 6 bases between them. This CDR3 region has 14 residues. CDR3 nucleotide sequence: TGTGCCTGGAGTGCTCTCGCGAACACCGGGGAGCTGTTTTTT. Residues: CAWSALANTGELFF.

A few counts support this clonotype. The chain is built from TRBV5-1 and TRBJ2-7; 11 nucleotides agree with TRBD2. With 3 bases clipped from V and 0 bases from J, the junction kept 5 bases outside the gene matches. The CDR3 extends over 16 amino acids. Looked up from germline, CDR1 is SGHRS and CDR2 is YFSETQ. CDR3 in amino acids: CASSWGLAESSYEQYF. The CDR3 bases are TGCGCCAGCAGCTGGGGACTAGCGGAGAGCTCCTACGAGCAGTACTTC.

This clonotype was detected only a few times. The V and J genes are TRBV20-1 and TRBJ2-7; 10 nucleotides align to TRBD2. The CDR3 totals 13 residues. Germline loops: CDR1 DFQATT, CDR2 SNEGSKA (reference sequence). Trimming at V came to 6 bases and at J to 2 bases, leaving 4 bases not matched to a gene. The CDR3 DNA reads as TGCAGTGCAAATAGCGGGAGGCCCTACGAGCAGTACTTC. Encoded protein: CSANSGRPYEQYF.

J is TRBJ2-1 and V is TRBV7-2; D may be TRBD2 (7 bases). V lost 6 bases to trimming and J lost 5 bases, with 17 bases between them. Germline V gene data show CDR1 as SGHTA and CDR2 as FQGNSA. This CDR3 region has 15 residues. CDR3 protein: CASRGGGGADNEQFF. The CDR3 DNA reads TGTGCCAGCAGAGGAGGGGGGGGAGCGGACAATGAGCAGTTCTTC. Based on the CDR3 plus reference TRBV7-2 and TRBJ2-1, the full variable domain is GAGVSQSPSNKVTEKGKDVELRCDPISGHTALYWYRQSLGQGLEFLIYFQGNSAPDKSGLPSDRFSAERTGGSVSTLTIQRTQQEDSAVYLCASRGGGGADNEQFFGPGTRLTVL.

The chain has TRBV27 and TRBJ1-2, with D possibly TRBD1 on 5 matching bases. The V gene's germline CDR1 is MNHEY and CDR2 SMNVEV (reference sequence). V lost 0 bases to trimming and J lost 4 bases, with 12 bases between them. The CDR3 contains 15 residues. The CDR3 region is CASSLSSRGPYGYTF. In DNA form, the CDR3 reads TGTGCCAGCAGTTTATCGAGTAGGGGTCCCTATGGCTACACCTTC.

The V gene is TRBV3-1, the J gene TRBJ2-7, with 7 bases lining up with TRBD2. This CDR3 spans 16 amino acids. The V gene end was trimmed by 3 bases and the J gene end by 0 bases; junction bases not matched to a gene: 8. Germline assignment: CDR1 LGHDT and CDR2 YNNKEL (reference sequence). CDR3 in amino acids: CASSHILAASSYEQYF. The CDR3 nucleotides read TGTGCCAGCAGCCATATCCTAGCGGCCAGCTCCTACGAGCAGTACTTC.

The chain couples TRBV7-3 to TRBJ2-1; tentatively, D is TRBD2 (6 bases). V gave up 5 bases and J gave up 10 bases, with 18 bases separating them. CDR1 SGHTA and CDR2 FQGTGA come from the germline V gene. The CDR3 runs to 14 residues. CDR3 sequence reads: CASSVGRTGQEQFF. The CDR3 DNA is TGTGCCAGCAGCGTGGGGAGGACGGGCCAGGAGCAGTTCTTC.

The rearrangement joins TRBV12-3 or TRBV12-4 to TRBJ2-7, with a tentative D call TRBD1 (6 bases). The ends were cut back, 5 bases at V and 2 bases at J, with 13 bases in the middle. The CDR3 spans 14 residues. The CDR3 spells CASSMGRGPYEQYF. The CDR3 DNA is TGTGCCAGCAGTATGGGCAGGGGTCCCTACGAGCAGTACTTC.

The V and J genes are TRBV20-1 and TRBJ2-4; possible D gene TRBD1, 6 bases. Trimming shortened V by 0 bases and J by 0 bases, and 9 bases separated the two germline ends. The length of the CDR3 is 15 residues. CDR1 DFQATT and CDR2 SNEGSKA come from the germline V gene (reference sequence). This CDR3 is CSARDVQGAKNIQYF. The DNA for the CDR3 is TGCAGTGCTAGAGATGTACAGGGAGCCAAAAACATTCAGTACTTC.

This chain uses TRBV5-1 with TRBJ2-1; D uncertain. The germline V gene encodes CDR1 SGHRS and CDR2 YFSETQ. The CDR3 runs 15 residues. V was shortened by 0 bases and J by 0 bases, with 7 bases between the two germline ends. The CDR3 loop is CASSLVSYSYNEQFF. The CDR3 DNA sequence: TGCGCCAGCAGCTTGGTGAGCTACTCCTACAATGAGCAGTTCTTC. Supplemented by reference TRBV5-1 and TRBJ2-1, the full variable domain reads KAGVTQTPRYLIKTRGQQVTLSCSPISGHRSVSWYQQTPGQGLQFLFEYFSETQRNKGNFPGRFSGRQFSNSRSEMNVSTLELGDSALYLCASSLVSYSYNEQFFGPGTRLTVL.

This clonotype was picked up a small number of times. The CDR3 protein is CASSLQPSTDDEQYF. CDR3 nucleotide sequence: TGCGCCAGCAGCCTCCAGCCTAGCACAGACGACGAGCAGTACTTC. This chain uses TRBV5-1 with TRBJ2-7; perhaps TRBD2 as D (5 bases). Germline CDR1 reads SGHRS; CDR2 reads YFSETQ. Trimming shortened V by 4 bases and J by 5 bases, and 19 bases separated the two germline ends. The CDR3 is made up of 15 amino acids.

V gene TRBV5-1 combines with J gene TRBJ2-7; 12 positions match TRBD2. The CDR3 contains 18 residues. With 2 bases clipped from V and 7 bases from J, the junction kept 16 bases outside the gene matches. Germline V gene lookup returns CDR1 SGHRS and CDR2 YFSETQ. The CDR3 nucleotides are TGCGCCAGCAGCTTAATAGGACTAGCGGGAACCCCGGGGCGAGAGCAGTACTTC. Translation: CASSLIGLAGTPGREQYF.

This chain joins TRBV6-1 and TRBJ2-7; 10 nucleotides line up with TRBD2. Germline V lookup: CDR1 MNHNS, CDR2 SASEGT. J lost 0 bases, V lost 1 base, and 0 bases had no gene match. The CDR3 spans 15 residues. DNA for the CDR3: TGTGCCAGCAGTGAAGGACTAGCGGGCTCCTACGAGCAGTACTTC. Residues: CASSEGLAGSYEQYF.

The V and J genes are TRBV28 and TRBJ1-6; 8 bases line up with TRBD1. CDR1 and CDR2 (germline): MDHEN, SYDVKM. Trimming cost V 6 bases and J 10 bases; bases outside gene matches: 11. The CDR3 is 15 amino acids. The CDR3 sequence: CASRPGTGLNSPLHF. CDR3 bases: TGTGCCAGCAGGCCGGGGACAGGTTTGAACTCACCCCTCCACTTT.

V gene TRBV5-1 combines with J gene TRBJ1-1; no clear D gene. This CDR3 region has 13 residues. The germline V gene encodes CDR1 SGHRS and CDR2 YFSETQ. Trimming stripped 4 bases from V and 4 bases from J, with 11 bases between. The CDR3 nucleotides read TGCGCCAGCAGCGCCCCGACTGGCACTGAAGCTTTCTTT. Its translation: CASSAPTGTEAFF.

This chain joins TRBV9 and TRBJ2-3; 10 nucleotides align to TRBD2. This CDR3 is 18 amino acids long. V lost 1 base to trimming and J lost 0 bases; unmatched junction nucleotides: 8. CDR1 is SGDLS and CDR2 is YYNGEE in the germline V gene. CDR3 nucleotides: TGTGCCAGCAGCGTAAGTCCGGGACTAGCGTCAAGCACAGATACGCAGTATTTT. Translated, it gives CASSVSPGLASSTDTQYF.

V gene TRBV7-8 combines with J gene TRBJ1-5; D call uncertain. CDR1 and CDR2 (germline): SGHVS, FQNEAQ. The V end lost 5 bases, the J end lost 5 bases, and 19 bases lay between the germline ends. This CDR3 comprises 16 residues. CDR3 bases: TGTGCCAGCAGCATACGTCATGGGCGGACGCATCAGCCCCAGCATTTT. Protein: CASSIRHGRTHQPQHF.

V is TRBV9 and J is TRBJ1-2, with D tentatively TRBD1 (6 bases). The CDR3 extends over 15 amino acids. Between the trimmed V and J ends, which lost 4 bases and 4 bases, there was a span of 17 bases. Per the germline V gene, CDR1 is SGDLS and CDR2 is YYNGEE. CDR3 DNA: TGTGCCAGCAGCATAAAGCCCGGGACAACCTATGGCTACACCTTC. This translates into CASSIKPGTTYGYTF.

The sample holds a few counts of this clonotype. This rearrangement joins TRBV10-3 to TRBJ2-2, with D maybe TRBD2 (5 bases). The germline gives CDR1 ENHRY, CDR2 SYGVKD. The CDR3 spans 16 residues. The V end was cut by 4 bases, the J end by 0 bases, with 12 bases between. The CDR3 nucleotides are TGTGCCATCAGTGGAGCGGTTACACCGAACACCGGGGAGCTGTTTTTT. Protein sequence: CAISGAVTPNTGELFF.

V and J are TRBV7-2 and TRBJ2-7; D tentatively fits TRBD1 or TRBD2 (6 bases each). The germline CDR1 and CDR2 sequences are SGHTA and FQGNSA. Trimming cost V 5 bases and J 4 bases, with 15 bases left between them. The CDR3 is made up of 14 amino acids. CDR3 in DNA: TGTGCCAGCAGCAGGGACACGGGGGTGTACGAGCAGTACTTC. Its protein is CASSRDTGVYEQYF. Together with reference TRBV7-2 and TRBJ2-7, the CDR3 gives the full variable domain: GAGVSQSPSNKVTEKGKDVELRCDPISGHTALYWYRQSLGQGLEFLIYFQGNSAPDKSGLPSDRFSAERTGGSVSTLTIQRTQQEDSAVYLCASSRDTGVYEQYFGPGTRLTVT.

Only a few counts were recorded for this clonotype. The chain uses TRBV10-2 and TRBJ1-5; no definite D call. CDR1 WSHSY and CDR2 SAAADI come from the germline V gene. CDR3 length: 12 amino acids. V was clipped by 6 bases and J by 4 bases, with 7 bases between them. CDR3 nucleotides: TGCGCCAGCAGGATTGGGAATCAGCCCCAGCATTTT. Encoded protein: CASRIGNQPQHF.

This chain links TRBV20-1 with TRBJ2-3, with D possibly matching TRBD2 (6 bases). CDR3 length: 17 residues. From germline, CDR1 is DFQATT and CDR2 SNEGSKA (reference sequence). V was clipped by 3 bases and J by 0 bases, with 19 bases between them. The CDR3 reads CSASPLALARSTDTQYF. The CDR3 DNA reads as TGCAGTGCTAGTCCCCTAGCGCTAGCCCGGAGCACAGATACGCAGTATTTT.